A selection of T cell receptor beta chains follows, all from one sample in a study of T cells expressing NK-cell markers. TCRdb reanalyzed the 5' RACE reads and collapses them to one entry per CDR3 protein, without DNA. This repertoire includes under 600,000 distinct CDR3 sequences. The sample consisted of blood T cells: a sorted CD56 or NKG2C T cell subset, CD4+ or CD8+ T cells, or bulk PBMC T cells (not recorded which). The receptor set was obtained from a woman in her forties or fifties in good health. The CDR3 runs from the conserved cysteine through the conserved F or W.

>TRBJ1-1|TRBV4-1
CASSQVIRPNTEAFF
>TRBJ2-1|TRBV5-1
CASTSGSVNEQFF
>TRBJ1-1|TRBV6-5
CASSYPIGQGRNTEAFF
>TRBJ1-1|TRBV7-9
CASSGGTGKAFF
>TRBJ1-4|TRBV6-1
CASSEGTGGFEKLFF
>TRBJ2-1|TRBV27
CASRGAGSAINEQFF
>TRBJ1-4|TRBV4-1
CASSQGTGNEKLFF
>TRBJ1-4|TRBV12-3/TRBV12-4
CASSKQGATNEKLFF
>TRBJ2-1|TRBV12-3/TRBV12-4
CASRHSRSGSSSWNEQFF
>TRBJ2-1|TRBV20-1
CSASKLADYNEQFF
>TRBJ2-7|TRBV15
CATSRDRGNSYEQYF
>TRBJ1-1|TRBV5-6
CASSLALLVTEAFF
>TRBJ2-3|TRBV6-6
CASSYSGLGGTDTQYF
>TRBJ2-5|TRBV12-3/TRBV12-4
CASRTGLSPKETQYF
>TRBJ2-5|TRBV5-1
CASSLAGLQETQYF
>TRBJ2-1|TRBV3-1
CASSNVDSYNEQFF
>TRBJ2-2|TRBV5-1
CASSRGLGELFF
>TRBJ2-3|TRBV19
CASSIGDTQYF
>TRBJ2-7|TRBV5-1
CASSSRGMSYEQYF
>TRBJ2-3|TRBV12-3/TRBV12-4
CASSTTEWSTDTQYF
>TRBJ2-3|TRBV24-1
CATSDLDISTDTQYF
>TRBJ1-1|TRBV12-3/TRBV12-4
CASSMEAVGTEAFF
>TRBJ2-1|TRBV27
CASSFVGRNNEQFF
>TRBJ2-1|TRBV3-1
CASSRTSGTQGEQFF
>TRBJ1-2|TRBV28
CASSTDSWYGHTF
>TRBJ1-1|TRBV18
CASSPNGGHTEAFF
>TRBJ1-1|TRBV4-2
CASSQEFWGAEAFF
>TRBJ2-7|TRBV19
CASSLQGADEQYF
>TRBJ1-1|TRBV6-5
CASSRQGSWTEAFF
>TRBJ2-3|TRBV27
CASRLTRRSSTDTQYF
>TRBJ2-4|TRBV5-1
CASSFLVTGVAKNIQYF
>TRBJ1-1|TRBV12-5
CASGLVGIGGEAFF
>TRBJ2-6|TRBV5-1
CASQTSGGGANVLTF
>TRBJ1-5|TRBV27
CASSPHSHPAQPQHF
>TRBJ2-3|TRBV6-1
CASSPNTGDTQYF